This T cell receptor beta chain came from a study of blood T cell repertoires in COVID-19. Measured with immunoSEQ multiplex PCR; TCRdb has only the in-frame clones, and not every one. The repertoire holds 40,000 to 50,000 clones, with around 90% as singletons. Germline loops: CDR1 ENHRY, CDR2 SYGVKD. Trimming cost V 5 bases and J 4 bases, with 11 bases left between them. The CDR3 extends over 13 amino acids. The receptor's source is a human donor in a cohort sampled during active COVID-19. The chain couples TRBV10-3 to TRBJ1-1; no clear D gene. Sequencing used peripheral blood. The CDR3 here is CAISLGRGTEAFF. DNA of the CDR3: TGTGCCATCAGTTTAGGAAGAGGCACTGAAGCTTTCTTT.